This T cell receptor beta chain was recovered during a study of shared clonotypes between healthy human individuals. Study-wide results and limits: Shared across a few donors were around 4.7% of the naive CD4 clonotypes.

Cells designated naive CD8 were CD45RO-negative and were positively selected for CCR7, with terminally differentiated effector memory CD45RA+ cells excluded. Concerning this clone itself: What it binds is unknown.

TCRdb keeps only in-frame clones here, not all; method: immunoSEQ multiplex PCR. The data show about 820,000 clones, approximately 92% seen once. Sequencing was performed on naive CD8+ T cells sorted from blood. The origin of this receptor is a man younger than 45 in good health.

CDR3 residues: CASSLAIGDTEAFF. The CDR3 region has the DNA TGTGCCAGCAGCTTAGCCATAGGGGACACTGAAGCTTTCTTT. The gene calls are TRBV7-9 and TRBJ1-1, with D maybe TRBD1 (5 bases). Trimming took 0 bases from V and 3 from J, leaving 8 bases between them. Germline V CDR1 and CDR2: SEHNR, FQNEAQ (reference sequence). The CDR3 is made up of 14 amino acids.